The sequence of this T cell receptor (beta chain) was determined in a study of cytomegalovirus exposure and HLA in healthy donors. For the study at large: Ancestry clustering placed more than 80% of 300 to 400 genotyped donors in the Caucasian-associated cluster. Regarding the study as a whole: Certain indistinguishable V segments, among them TRBV6-2 and TRBV6-3, were excluded. Presence/absence analyses treated sequencing depth as roughly uniform across donors.

The PCR made use of 60 Vbeta and 13 Jbeta primers. Some clones are missing from TCRdb's copy, which holds only in-frame ones; the method was immunoSEQ multiplex PCR. The data show about 90,000 clones, over 50% seen once. Germline trimming cut 8 bases from V and 7 bases from J; bases unmatched to any gene: 4. The germline CDR1 and CDR2 sequences are MNHEY and SVGAGI. The CDR3 length is 11 residues. This clone has a single count. The antigen is unknown. The receptor was isolated from a man aged 25-45 years in good health and CMV-seronegative. The chain uses TRBV6-5 and TRBJ1-1; 7 bases match TRBD1. The sample taken for sequencing was PBMCs. The CDR3 sequence is CASEGDSEAFF. DNA of the CDR3: TGTGCCAGCGAAGGGGACAGTGAAGCTTTCTTT.